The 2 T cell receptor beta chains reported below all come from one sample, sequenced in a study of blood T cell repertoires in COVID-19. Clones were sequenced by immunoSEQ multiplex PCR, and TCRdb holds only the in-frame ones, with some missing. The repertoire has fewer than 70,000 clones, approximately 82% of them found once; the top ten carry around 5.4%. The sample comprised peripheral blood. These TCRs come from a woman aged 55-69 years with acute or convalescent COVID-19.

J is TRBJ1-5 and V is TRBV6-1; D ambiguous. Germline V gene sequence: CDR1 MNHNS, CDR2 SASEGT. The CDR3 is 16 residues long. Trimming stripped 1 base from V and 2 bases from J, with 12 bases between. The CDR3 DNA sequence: TGTGCCAGCAGTGAAGACCCGGCAGGCGGCAATCAGCCCCAGCATTTT. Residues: CASSEDPAGGNQPQHF.

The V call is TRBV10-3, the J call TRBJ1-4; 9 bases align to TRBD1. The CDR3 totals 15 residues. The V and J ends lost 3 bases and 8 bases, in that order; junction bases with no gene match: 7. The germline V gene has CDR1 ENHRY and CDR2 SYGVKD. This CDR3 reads CAISETTGGKEKLFF. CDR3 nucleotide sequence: TGTGCCATCAGTGAAACGACAGGGGGGAAGGAAAAACTGTTTTTT.